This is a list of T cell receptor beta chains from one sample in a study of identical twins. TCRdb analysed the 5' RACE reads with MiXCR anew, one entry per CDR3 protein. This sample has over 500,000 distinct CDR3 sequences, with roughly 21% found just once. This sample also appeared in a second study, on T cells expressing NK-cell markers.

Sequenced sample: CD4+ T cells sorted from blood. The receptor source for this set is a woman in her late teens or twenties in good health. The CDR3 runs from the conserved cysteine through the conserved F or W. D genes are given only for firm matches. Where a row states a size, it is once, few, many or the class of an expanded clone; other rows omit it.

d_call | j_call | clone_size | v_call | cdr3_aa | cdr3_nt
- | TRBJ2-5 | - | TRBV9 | CASGGGDGGETQYF | TGTGCCAGCGGAGGGGGAGATGGTGGAGAGACCCAGTACTTC
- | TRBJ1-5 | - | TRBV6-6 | CASNGGNQPQHF | TGTGCCAGCAACGGGGGGAATCAGCCCCAGCATTTT
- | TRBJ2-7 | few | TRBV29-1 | CSVEGAGYEQYF | TGCAGCGTTGAAGGAGCGGGCTACGAGCAGTACTTC
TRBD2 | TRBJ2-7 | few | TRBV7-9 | CASSARPGLGSGEQYF | TGTGCCAGCAGCGCCAGACCGGGACTAGGATCGGGCGAGCAGTACTTC
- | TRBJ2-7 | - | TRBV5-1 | CASSLGDGAYEQYF | TGCGCCAGCAGCTTGGGGGACGGCGCCTACGAGCAGTACTTC
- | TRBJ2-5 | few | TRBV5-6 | CASSLMTGTQYF | TGTGCCAGCAGCTTGATGACGGGGACCCAGTACTTC
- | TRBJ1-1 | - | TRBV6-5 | CASSYRGRGAFF | TGTGCCAGCAGTTACCGAGGGCGCGGGGCTTTCTTT
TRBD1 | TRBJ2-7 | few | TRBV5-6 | CASSWGQTYEQYF | TGTGCCAGCAGCTGGGGACAGACCTACGAGCAGTACTTC
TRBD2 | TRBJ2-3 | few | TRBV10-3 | CAISEGLAGGTDTQYF | TGTGCCATCAGTGAAGGACTAGCGGGAGGCACAGATACGCAGTATTTT
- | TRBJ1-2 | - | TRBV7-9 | CASSPGGGEGYTF | TGTGCCAGCAGCCCCGGAGGGGGTGAAGGCTACACCTTC
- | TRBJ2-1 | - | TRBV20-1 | CSARGASYNEQFF | TGCAGTGCTAGAGGCGCGTCCTACAATGAGCAGTTCTTC
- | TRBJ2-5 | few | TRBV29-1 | CSGDHRGGETQYF | TGCAGCGGGGACCACAGGGGAGGTGAGACCCAGTACTTC
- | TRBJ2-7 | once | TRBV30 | CAWGRQNSYEQYF | TGTGCCTGGGGGAGACAGAACTCCTACGAGCAGTACTTC
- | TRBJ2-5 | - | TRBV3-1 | CASSLSQGLKETQYF | TGTGCCAGCAGCCTTTCACAGGGCCTTAAGGAGACCCAGTACTTC
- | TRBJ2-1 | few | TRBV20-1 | CSARRLGLDSYNEQFF | TGCAGTGCTAGAAGGTTAGGCCTAGACTCCTACAATGAGCAGTTCTTC
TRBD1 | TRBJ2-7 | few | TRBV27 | CASKLTGARGEQYF | TGTGCCAGCAAGCTGACAGGGGCGCGAGGCGAGCAGTACTTC
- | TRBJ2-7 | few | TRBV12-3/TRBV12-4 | CASSPDAQFYEQYF | TGTGCCAGCAGTCCGGACGCACAGTTCTACGAGCAGTACTTC
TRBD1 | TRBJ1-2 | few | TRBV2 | CASRDRDREGYTF | TGTGCCAGCAGAGACCGGGACAGGGAGGGCTACACCTTC
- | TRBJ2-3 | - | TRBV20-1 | CSAPKGDTQYF | TGCAGTGCGCCCAAGGGGGATACGCAGTATTTT
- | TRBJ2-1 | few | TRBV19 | CASTETGTGSLEQFF | TGTGCCAGTACCGAAACAGGGACGGGTTCGTTGGAGCAGTTCTTC
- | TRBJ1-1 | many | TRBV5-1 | CASQVGMNTEAFF | TGCGCCAGCCAGGTCGGTATGAACACTGAAGCTTTCTTT
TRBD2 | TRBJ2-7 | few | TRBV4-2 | CASSFGTSDSYEQYF | TGTGCCAGCAGTTTTGGGACTAGCGATTCCTACGAGCAGTACTTC
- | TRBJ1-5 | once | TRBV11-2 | CASSPKGREPQHF | TGTGCCAGCAGCCCAAAGGGGCGGGAGCCCCAGCATTTT
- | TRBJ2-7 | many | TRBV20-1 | CSASRETYEQYF | TGCAGTGCTAGCAGGGAGACCTACGAGCAGTACTTC
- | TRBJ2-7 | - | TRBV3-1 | CASSQDLRDVGVAEQYF | TGTGCCAGCAGCCAAGATCTCCGGGATGTGGGTGTGGCCGAGCAGTACTTC
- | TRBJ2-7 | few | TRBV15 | CATSRDRVGRWVYEQYF | TGTGCCACCAGCAGAGACAGGGTGGGTCGGTGGGTCTACGAGCAGTACTTC
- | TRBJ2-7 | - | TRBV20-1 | CSGKGIDYEQYF | TGCAGTGGCAAGGGGATTGACTACGAGCAGTACTTC
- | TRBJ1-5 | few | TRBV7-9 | CASSVAGGQPQHF | TGTGCCAGCAGCGTGGCTGGGGGACAGCCCCAGCATTTT
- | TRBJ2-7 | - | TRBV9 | CASSVVGGTSANEQYF | TGTGCCAGCAGCGTAGTGGGGGGCACAAGCGCCAACGAGCAGTACTTC
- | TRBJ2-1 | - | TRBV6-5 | CASSYGGYISNEQFF | TGTGCCAGCAGTTACGGGGGGTACATTTCCAATGAGCAGTTCTTC
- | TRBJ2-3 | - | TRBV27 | CASSFGEVGTDTQYF | TGTGCCAGCAGTTTTGGAGAGGTCGGGACAGATACGCAGTATTTT
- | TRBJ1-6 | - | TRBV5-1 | CASSLAVGNGNSPLHF | TGCGCCAGCAGCTTGGCCGTAGGTAACGGGAATTCACCCCTCCACTTT
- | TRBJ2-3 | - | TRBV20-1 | CSASVGSADTQYF | TGCAGTGCTAGTGTCGGGAGCGCAGATACGCAGTATTTT
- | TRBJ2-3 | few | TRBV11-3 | CASSSPRGRLTDTQYF | TGTGCCAGCAGCTCCCCCCGGGGCCGACTCACAGATACGCAGTATTTT
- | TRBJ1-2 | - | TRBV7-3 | CASSPTPGPIYGYTF | TGTGCCAGCAGCCCAACTCCGGGACCCATCTATGGCTACACCTTC
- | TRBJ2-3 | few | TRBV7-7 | CASRLSSRGTQYF | TGTGCTAGCAGGCTCTCCTCGCGGGGTACGCAGTATTTT
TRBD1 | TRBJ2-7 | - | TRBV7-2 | CATSTGGTGGLKQYF | TGTGCCACCTCGACAGGAGGGACAGGGGGTCTTAAGCAGTACTTC
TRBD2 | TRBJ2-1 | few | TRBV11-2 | CASRRLAGGPVGEQFF | TGTGCCAGCAGAAGACTAGCGGGGGGGCCTGTGGGTGAGCAGTTCTTC
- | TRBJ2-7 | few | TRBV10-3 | CAISEHPGSEQYF | TGTGCCATCAGTGAGCATCCAGGGAGCGAGCAGTACTTC
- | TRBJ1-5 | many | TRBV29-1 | CSALETWSQPQHF | TGCAGCGCCCTAGAGACTTGGAGTCAGCCCCAGCATTTT
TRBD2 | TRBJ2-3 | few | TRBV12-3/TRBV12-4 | CASSFASGSSDTQYF | TGTGCCAGCAGTTTTGCCAGCGGGAGTTCAGATACGCAGTATTTT
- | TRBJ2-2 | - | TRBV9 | CASSERRGRSPDTGELFF | TGTGCCAGCAGCGAGAGAAGGGGCCGTAGCCCGGACACCGGGGAGCTGTTTTTT
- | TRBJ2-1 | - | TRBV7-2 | CASSFIAAMREQFF | TGTGCCAGCAGCTTTATAGCGGCAATGAGGGAGCAGTTCTTC